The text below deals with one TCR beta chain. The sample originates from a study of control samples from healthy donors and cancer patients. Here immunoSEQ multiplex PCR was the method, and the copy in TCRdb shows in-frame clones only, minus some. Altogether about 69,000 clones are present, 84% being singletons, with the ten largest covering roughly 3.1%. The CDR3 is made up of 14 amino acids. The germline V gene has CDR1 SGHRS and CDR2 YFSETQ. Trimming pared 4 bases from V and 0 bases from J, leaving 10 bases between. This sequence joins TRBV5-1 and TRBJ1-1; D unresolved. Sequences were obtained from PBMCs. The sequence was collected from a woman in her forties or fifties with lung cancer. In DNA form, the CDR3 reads TGCGCCAGCAGCCCACGAGCTGTGAACACTGAAGCTTTCTTT. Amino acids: CASSPRAVNTEAFF.